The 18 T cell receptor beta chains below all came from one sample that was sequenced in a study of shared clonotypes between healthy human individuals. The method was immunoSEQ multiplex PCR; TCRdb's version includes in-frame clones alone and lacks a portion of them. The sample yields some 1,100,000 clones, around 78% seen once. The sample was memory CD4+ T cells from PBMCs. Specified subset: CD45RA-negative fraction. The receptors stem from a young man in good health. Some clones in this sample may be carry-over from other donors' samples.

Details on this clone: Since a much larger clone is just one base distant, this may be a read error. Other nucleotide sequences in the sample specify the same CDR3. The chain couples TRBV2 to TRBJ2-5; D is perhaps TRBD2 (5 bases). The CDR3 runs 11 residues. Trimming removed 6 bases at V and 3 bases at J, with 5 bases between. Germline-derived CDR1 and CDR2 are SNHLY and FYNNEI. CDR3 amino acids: CASRREETQYF. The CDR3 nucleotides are TGTGCCAGCAGGAGGGAAGAGACCCAGTACTTC.

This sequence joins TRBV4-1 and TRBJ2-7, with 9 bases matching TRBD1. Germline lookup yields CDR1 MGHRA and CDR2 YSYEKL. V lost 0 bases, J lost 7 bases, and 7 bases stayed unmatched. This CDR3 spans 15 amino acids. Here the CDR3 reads CASSQDWGQGGEQYF. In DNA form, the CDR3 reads TGCGCCAGCAGCCAAGATTGGGGACAGGGAGGAGAGCAGTACTTC.

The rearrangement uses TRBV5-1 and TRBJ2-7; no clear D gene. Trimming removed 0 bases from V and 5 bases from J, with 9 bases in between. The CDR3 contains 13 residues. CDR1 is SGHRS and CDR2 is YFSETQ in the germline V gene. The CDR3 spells CASSLVGIHEQYF. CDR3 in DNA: TGCGCCAGCAGCTTGGTAGGGATCCACGAGCAGTACTTC. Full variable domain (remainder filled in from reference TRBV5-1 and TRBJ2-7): KAGVTQTPRYLIKTRGQQVTLSCSPISGHRSVSWYQQTPGQGLQFLFEYFSETQRNKGNFPGRFSGRQFSNSRSEMNVSTLELGDSALYLCASSLVGIHEQYFGPGTRLTVT.

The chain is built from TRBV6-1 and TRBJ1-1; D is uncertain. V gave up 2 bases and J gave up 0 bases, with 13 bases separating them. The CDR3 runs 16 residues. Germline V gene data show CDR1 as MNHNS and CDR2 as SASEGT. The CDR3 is CASSEFHWGMNTEAFF. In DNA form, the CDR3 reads TGTGCCAGCAGTGAATTCCATTGGGGAATGAACACTGAAGCTTTCTTT.

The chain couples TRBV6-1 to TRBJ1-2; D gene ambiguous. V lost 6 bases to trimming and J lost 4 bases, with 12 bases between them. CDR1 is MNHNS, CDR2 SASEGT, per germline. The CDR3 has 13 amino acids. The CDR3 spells CASSDMDFYGYTF. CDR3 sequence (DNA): TGTGCCAGCAGCGACATGGACTTCTATGGCTACACCTTC.

The CDR3 DNA reads as TGCGCCAGCAGTGATGTTGCGGGCGCGAACACCGGGGAGCTGTTTTTT. Its protein product is CASSDVAGANTGELFF. The chain combines TRBV10-1 with TRBJ2-2, with D possibly matching TRBD2 (5 bases). V lost 3 bases and J lost 0, with 11 bases in between. Germline CDR1 reads WNHNN; CDR2 reads SYGVQD (reference sequence). The CDR3 contains 16 residues.

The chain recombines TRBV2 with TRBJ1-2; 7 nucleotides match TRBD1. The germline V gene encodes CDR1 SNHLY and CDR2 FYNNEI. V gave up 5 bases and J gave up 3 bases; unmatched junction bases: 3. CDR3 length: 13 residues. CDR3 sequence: CASSTDRDYGYTF. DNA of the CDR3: TGTGCCAGCAGTACCGACAGGGACTATGGCTACACCTTC.

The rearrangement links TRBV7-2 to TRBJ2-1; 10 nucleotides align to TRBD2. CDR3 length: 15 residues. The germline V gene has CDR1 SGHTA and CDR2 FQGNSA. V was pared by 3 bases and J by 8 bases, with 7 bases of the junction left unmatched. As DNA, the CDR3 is TGTGCCAGCAGCTTTGGAAGCGGGAGGGTAGATGAGCAGTTCTTC. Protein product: CASSFGSGRVDEQFF.

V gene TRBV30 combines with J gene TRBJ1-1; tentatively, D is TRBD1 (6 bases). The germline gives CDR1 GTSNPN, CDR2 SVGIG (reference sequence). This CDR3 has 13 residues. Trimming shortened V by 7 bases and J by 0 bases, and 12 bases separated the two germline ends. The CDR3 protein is CASGQSLNTEAFF. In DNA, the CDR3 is TGTGCCTCCGGACAGTCTTTGAACACTGAAGCTTTCTTT.

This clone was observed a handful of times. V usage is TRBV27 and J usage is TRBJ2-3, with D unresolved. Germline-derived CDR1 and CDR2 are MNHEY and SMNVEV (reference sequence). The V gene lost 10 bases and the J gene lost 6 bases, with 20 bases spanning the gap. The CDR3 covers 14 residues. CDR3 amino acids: CAITPGPKVDTQYF. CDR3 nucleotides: TGTGCCATAACCCCCGGGCCCAAGGTGGATACGCAGTATTTT.

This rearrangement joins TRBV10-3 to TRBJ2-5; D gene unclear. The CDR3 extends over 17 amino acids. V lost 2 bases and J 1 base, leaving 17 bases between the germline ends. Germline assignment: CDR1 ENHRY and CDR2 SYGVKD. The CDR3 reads CAISEGPAGSSQETQYF. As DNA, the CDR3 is TGTGCCATCAGTGAGGGTCCCGCAGGCTCTTCCCAAGAGACCCAGTACTTC.

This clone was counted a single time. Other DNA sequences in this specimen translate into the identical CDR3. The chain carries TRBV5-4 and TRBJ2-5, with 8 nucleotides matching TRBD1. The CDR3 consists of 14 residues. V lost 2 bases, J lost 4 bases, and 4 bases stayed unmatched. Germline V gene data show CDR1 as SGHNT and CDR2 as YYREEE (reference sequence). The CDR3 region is CASSLGQGGETQYF. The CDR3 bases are TGTGCCAGCAGCTTAGGACAGGGTGGAGAGACCCAGTACTTC.

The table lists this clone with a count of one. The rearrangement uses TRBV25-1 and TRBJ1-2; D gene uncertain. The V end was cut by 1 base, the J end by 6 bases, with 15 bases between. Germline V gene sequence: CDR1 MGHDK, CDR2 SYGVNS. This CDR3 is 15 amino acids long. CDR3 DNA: TGTGCCAGCAGTGAATTGGGCAGCGTCGGAGATGGCTACACCTTC. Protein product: CASSELGSVGDGYTF.

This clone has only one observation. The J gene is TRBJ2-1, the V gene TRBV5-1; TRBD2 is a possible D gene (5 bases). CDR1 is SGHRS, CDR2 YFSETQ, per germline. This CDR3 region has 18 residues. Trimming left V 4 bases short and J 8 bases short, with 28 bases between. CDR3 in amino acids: CASSLLSSSPVLGYEQFF. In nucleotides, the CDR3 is TGCGCCAGCAGCCTACTCTCGTCTAGCCCGGTCCTCGGCTATGAGCAGTTCTTC.

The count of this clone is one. The CDR3 DNA follows: TGTGCCAGCAGCAAATCCAGTGACCAGTGCCACCACACAGATACGCAGTATTTT. Its protein is CASSKSSDQCHHTDTQYF. The chain has TRBV21-1 and TRBJ2-3. TRBV21-1 is designated a pseudogene. CDR3 length: 18 residues.

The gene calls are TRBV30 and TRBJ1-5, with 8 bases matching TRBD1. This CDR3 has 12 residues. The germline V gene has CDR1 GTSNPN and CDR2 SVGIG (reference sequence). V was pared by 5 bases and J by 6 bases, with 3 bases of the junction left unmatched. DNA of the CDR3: TGTGCCTGGGGACAGGGAAGTCAGCCCCAGCATTTT. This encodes CAWGQGSQPQHF.

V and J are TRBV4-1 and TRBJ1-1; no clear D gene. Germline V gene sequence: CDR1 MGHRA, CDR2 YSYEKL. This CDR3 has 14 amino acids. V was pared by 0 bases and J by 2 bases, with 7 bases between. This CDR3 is CASSQDPRNTEAFF. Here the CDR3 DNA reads TGCGCCAGCAGCCAAGATCCCAGAAACACTGAAGCTTTCTTT.

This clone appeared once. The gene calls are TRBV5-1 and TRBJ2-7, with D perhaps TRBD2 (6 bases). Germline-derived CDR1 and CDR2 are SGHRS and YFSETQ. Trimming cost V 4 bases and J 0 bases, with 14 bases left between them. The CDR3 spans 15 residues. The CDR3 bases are TGCGCCAGCAGCCCAGGGTCCGGGAGCTCCTACGAGCAGTACTTC. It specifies CASSPGSGSSYEQYF.